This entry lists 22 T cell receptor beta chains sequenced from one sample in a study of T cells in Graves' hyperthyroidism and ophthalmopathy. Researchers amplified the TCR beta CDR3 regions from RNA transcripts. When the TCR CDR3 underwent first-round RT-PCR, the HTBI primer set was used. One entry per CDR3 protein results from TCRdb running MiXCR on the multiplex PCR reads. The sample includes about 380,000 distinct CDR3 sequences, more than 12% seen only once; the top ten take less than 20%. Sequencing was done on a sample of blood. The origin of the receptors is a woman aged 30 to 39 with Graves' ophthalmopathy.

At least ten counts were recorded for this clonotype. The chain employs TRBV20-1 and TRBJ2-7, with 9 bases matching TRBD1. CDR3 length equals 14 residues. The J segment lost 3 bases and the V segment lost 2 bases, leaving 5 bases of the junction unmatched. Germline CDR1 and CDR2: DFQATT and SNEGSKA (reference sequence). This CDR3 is CSARRDRGFYEQYF. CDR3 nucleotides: TGCAGTGCTAGACGTGACAGGGGGTTCTACGAGCAGTACTTC.

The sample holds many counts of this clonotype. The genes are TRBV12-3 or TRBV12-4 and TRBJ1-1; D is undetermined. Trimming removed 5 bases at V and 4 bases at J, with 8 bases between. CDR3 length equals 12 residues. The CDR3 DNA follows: TGTGCCAGCAGTATGAAGGGCACTGAAGCTTTCTTT. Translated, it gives CASSMKGTEAFF.

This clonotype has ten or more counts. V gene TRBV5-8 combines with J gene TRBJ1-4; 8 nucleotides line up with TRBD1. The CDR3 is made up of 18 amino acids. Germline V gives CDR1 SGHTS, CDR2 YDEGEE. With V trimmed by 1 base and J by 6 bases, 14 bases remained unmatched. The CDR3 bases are TGTGCCAGCAGCTTGTGGACAGGGTTCAAGGTGGAGGATGAAAAACTGTTTTTT. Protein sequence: CASSLWTGFKVEDEKLFF.

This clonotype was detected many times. The CDR3 region has the DNA TGTGCCAGCAGCGCTAGGGTGGACAGGGCGGGGAATGAGCAGTTCTTC. Translation gives CASSARVDRAGNEQFF. The chain joins TRBV11-2 to TRBJ2-1; 8 positions match TRBD1. Germline assignment: CDR1 SGHAT and CDR2 FQNNGV. Trimming took 5 bases from V and 7 from J; bases not matched to a gene: 13. The CDR3 loop spans 16 amino acids.

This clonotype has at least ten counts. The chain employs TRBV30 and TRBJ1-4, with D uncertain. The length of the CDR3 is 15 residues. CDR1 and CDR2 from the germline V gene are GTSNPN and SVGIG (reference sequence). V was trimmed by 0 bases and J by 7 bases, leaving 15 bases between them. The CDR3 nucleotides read TGTGCCTGGAGTGTACGAGCAGGATTCATTGAAAAACTGTTTTTT. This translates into CAWSVRAGFIEKLFF.

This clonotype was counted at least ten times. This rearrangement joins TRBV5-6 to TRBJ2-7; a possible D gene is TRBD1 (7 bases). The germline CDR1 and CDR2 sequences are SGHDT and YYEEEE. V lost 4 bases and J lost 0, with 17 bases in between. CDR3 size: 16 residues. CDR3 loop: CASSPRGGTVSYEQYF. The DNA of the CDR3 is TGTGCCAGCAGCCCGAGGGGCGGGACAGTCTCCTACGAGCAGTACTTC.

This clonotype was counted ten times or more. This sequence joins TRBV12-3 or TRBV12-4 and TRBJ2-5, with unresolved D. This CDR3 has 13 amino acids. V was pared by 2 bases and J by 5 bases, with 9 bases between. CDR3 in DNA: TGTGCCAGCAGTTTAAGCCCCTGGGAGACCCAGTACTTC. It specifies CASSLSPWETQYF.

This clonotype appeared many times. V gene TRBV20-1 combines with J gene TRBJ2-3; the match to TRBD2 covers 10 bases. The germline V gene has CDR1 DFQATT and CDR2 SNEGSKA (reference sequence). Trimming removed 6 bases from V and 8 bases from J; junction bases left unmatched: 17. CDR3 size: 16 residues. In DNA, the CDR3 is TGCAGTGCGACCGCCGGAGGGACAGCGGGGGGGGGTACGCAGTATTTT. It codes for CSATAGGTAGGGTQYF.

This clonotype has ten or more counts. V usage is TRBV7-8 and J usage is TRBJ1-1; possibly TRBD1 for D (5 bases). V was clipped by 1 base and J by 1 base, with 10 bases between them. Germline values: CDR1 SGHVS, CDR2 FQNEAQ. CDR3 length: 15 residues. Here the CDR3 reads CASSLVQGENTEAFF. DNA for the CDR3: TGTGCCAGCAGCTTAGTGCAGGGCGAGAACACTGAAGCTTTCTTT.

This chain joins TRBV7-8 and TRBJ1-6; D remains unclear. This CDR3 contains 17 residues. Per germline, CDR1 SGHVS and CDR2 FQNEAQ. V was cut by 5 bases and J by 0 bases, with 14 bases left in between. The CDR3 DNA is TGTGCCAGCAGCCCCCGGCAGGCGAGCTCCTATAATTCACCCCTCCACTTT. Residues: CASSPRQASSYNSPLHF.

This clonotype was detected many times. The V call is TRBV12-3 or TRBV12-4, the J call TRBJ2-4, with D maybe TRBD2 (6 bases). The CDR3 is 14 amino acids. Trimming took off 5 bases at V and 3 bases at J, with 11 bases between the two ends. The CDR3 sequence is CASSPLGGKNIQYF. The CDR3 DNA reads TGTGCCAGCAGTCCCTTGGGGGGCAAAAACATTCAGTACTTC.

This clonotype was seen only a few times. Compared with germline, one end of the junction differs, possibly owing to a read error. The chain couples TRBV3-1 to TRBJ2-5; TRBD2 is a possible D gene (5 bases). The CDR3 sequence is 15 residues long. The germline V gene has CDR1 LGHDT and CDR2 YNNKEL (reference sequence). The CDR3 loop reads CAGSQGLDFQETQYF. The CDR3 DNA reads TGTGCCGGCAGCCAAGGGCTGGACTTCCAAGAGACCCAGTACTTC.

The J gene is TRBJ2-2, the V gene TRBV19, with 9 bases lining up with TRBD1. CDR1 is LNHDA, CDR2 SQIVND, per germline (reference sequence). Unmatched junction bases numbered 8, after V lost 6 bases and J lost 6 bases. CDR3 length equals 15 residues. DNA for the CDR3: TGTGCCAGTAGAGGACAGGGGATGGTGTCCGGGGAGCTGTTTTTT. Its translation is CASRGQGMVSGELFF.

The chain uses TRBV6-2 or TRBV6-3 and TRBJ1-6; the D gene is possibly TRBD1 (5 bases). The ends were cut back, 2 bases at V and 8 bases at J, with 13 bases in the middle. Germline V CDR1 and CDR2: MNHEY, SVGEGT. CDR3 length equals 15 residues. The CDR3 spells CASSYSVGAHSPLHF. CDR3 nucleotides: TGTGCCAGCAGTTACAGTGTAGGGGCCCATTCACCCCTCCACTTT.

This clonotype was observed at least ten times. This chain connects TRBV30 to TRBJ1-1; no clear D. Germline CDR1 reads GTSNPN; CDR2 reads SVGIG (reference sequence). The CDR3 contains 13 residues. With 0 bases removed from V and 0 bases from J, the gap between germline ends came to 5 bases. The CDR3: CAWSVDMNTEAFF. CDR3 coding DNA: TGTGCCTGGAGTGTAGATATGAACACTGAAGCTTTCTTT.

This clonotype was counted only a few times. The CDR3 DNA sequence: TGTGCCAGCAGTTTTCAGGGTAGCTCCTACAATGAGCAGTTCTTC. Translation gives CASSFQGSSYNEQFF. The V gene is TRBV27, the J gene TRBJ2-1; possibly TRBD1 for D (5 bases). V lost 3 bases and J lost 0, with 9 bases in between. This CDR3 is 15 amino acids long. Germline loops: CDR1 MNHEY, CDR2 SMNVEV (reference sequence).

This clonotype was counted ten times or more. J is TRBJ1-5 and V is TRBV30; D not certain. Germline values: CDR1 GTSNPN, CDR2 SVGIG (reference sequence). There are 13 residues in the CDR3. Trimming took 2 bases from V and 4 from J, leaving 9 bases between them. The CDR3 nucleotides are TGTGCCTGGAGTAGGGTGGGAAATCAGCCCCAGCATTTT. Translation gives CAWSRVGNQPQHF.

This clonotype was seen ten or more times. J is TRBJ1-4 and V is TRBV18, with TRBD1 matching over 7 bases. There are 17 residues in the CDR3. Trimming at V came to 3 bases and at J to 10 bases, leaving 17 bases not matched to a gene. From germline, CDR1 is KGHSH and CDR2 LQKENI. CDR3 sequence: CASSPYDDDRVIGKLFF. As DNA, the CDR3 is TGTGCCAGCTCACCCTATGACGACGACAGGGTGATCGGAAAACTGTTTTTT.

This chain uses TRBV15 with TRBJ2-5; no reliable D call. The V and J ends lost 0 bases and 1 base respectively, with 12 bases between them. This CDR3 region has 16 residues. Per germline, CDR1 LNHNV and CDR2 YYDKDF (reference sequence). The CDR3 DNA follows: TGTGCCACCAGCAGAGATGGGTGGAAGGCCCAAGAGACCCAGTACTTC. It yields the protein CATSRDGWKAQETQYF.

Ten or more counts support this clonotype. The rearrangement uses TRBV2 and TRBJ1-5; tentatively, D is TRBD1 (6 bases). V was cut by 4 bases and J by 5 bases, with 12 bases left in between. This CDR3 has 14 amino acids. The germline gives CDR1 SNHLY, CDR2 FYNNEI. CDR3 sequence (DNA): TGTGCCAGCAGTGTTGGGACACAAGATCAGCCCCAGCATTTT. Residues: CASSVGTQDQPQHF.

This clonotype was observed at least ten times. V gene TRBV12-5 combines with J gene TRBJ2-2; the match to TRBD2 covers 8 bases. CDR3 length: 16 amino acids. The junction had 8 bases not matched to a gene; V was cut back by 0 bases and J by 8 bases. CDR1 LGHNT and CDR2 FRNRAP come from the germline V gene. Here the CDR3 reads CASGLVPGRELGELFF. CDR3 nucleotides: TGTGCTAGTGGTTTGGTCCCCGGGAGGGAGCTAGGGGAGCTGTTTTTT.

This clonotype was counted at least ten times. CDR3 sequence (DNA): TGCAGCGTTGACCCGGGACAGGGTGGTAACTATGGCTACACCTTC. This translates into CSVDPGQGGNYGYTF. This chain joins TRBV29-1 and TRBJ1-2; 9 nucleotides agree with TRBD1. Germline V CDR1 and CDR2: SQVTM, ANQGSEA. V trimming: 3 bases; J trimming: 1 base; junction bases outside the gene matches: 6. The CDR3 covers 15 residues. The full variable domain, completed using reference TRBV29-1 and TRBJ1-2, is SAVISQKPSRDICQRGTSLTIQCQVDSQVTMMFWYRQQPGQSLTLIATANQGSEATYESGFVIDKFPISRPNLTFSTLTVSNMSPEDSSIYLCSVDPGQGGNYGYTFGSGTRLTVV.